Sequencing of this T cell receptor beta chain was carried out in a study of T cells in Graves' hyperthyroidism and ophthalmopathy. Overall study results and limits: Researchers report that a 13 V-J model separated ophthalmopathy from stable hyperthyroidism. The model identified upcoming ophthalmopathy a median 6.5 months ahead of onset.

This clonotype was seen ten or more times. Its matching antigen is unknown. The TCR beta CDR3 regions underwent amplification using RNA transcripts as the source. The HTBI set primed first-round TCR CDR3 RT-PCR. TCRdb passed the multiplex PCR reads through MiXCR, listing each CDR3 protein once. The repertoire holds some 490,000 distinct CDR3 sequences, about 20% seen once, with around 54% in the top ten. V dropped 3 bases and J dropped 7 bases, with 10 bases sitting between them. The CDR3 is 13 residues long. CDR1 is LNHDA, CDR2 SQIVND, per germline (reference sequence). This receptor was identified in a woman in her 70s with Graves' ophthalmopathy. This chain joins TRBV19 and TRBJ2-1, with D possibly being TRBD2 (5 bases). The sample taken for sequencing was blood. The CDR3 reads CASSIGVRNEQFF. The CDR3 DNA reads as TGTGCCAGTAGTATCGGGGTTCGGAATGAGCAGTTCTTC.